This T cell receptor beta chain was identified in a study of T cells after yellow fever vaccination. Study-wide findings and caveats: Primary-vaccination clones mostly resurfaced post-booster (less than 98% CD4, more than 80% CD8).

Worth noting for this clonotype: Its target is not known.

TCRdb passed the 5' RACE reads through MiXCR, listing each CDR3 protein once. The sample has 200,000 to 250,000 distinct CDR3 sequences, roughly 3.3% seen once; the top ten hold approximately 3.5%. The receptor was derived from a man aged 18 to 29 who received the YFV17D yellow fever vaccine. The sequencing used CD4+ T cells sorted from PBMCs, collected 10 days after the yellow fever booster vaccination.

The CDR3 region has the DNA TGCGCCAGCAGCCCGAGTGGTGGGGCCCACGGTGAGCAGTTCTTC. This codes for CASSPSGGAHGEQFF. The chain carries TRBV4-1 and TRBJ2-1, with a tentative D call TRBD1 (5 bases). Germline V gene sequence: CDR1 MGHRA, CDR2 YSYEKL. The CDR3 is 15 amino acids. V shed 4 bases and J shed 9 bases, with 19 bases lying between them.